Each of the 19 T cell receptor beta chains below was sequenced from the same sample in a study of PD-1 blockade in classical Hodgkin lymphoma. The time point denotes: cycle 4 day 1 (C4D1), after around six weeks of nivolumab. All trial patients relapsed after autologous stem cell transplantation. The investigators isolated CD8+ T cells from thawed PBMCs using magnetic negative selection. The table came from immunoSEQ multiplex PCR; TCRdb's copy has only in-frame clones and leaves some out. The repertoire holds 15,000 to 25,000 clones, with around 84% as singletons. Sequences were derived from CD8+ T cells from blood, sampled before the fourth cycle of nivolumab. The receptor source for this set is a human donor with classical Hodgkin lymphoma.

This sequence joins TRBV7-9 and TRBJ2-5; no clear D. The J call may be wrong; the DNA end is better matched by TRBJ2-7. This CDR3 spans 14 amino acids. CDR1 and CDR2 (germline): SEHNR, FQNEAQ (reference sequence). The CDR3 here is CASSPGVGTYEQYF. Written as DNA, the CDR3 is TGTGCCAGCAGCCCAGGAGTGGGTACCTACGAGCAGTACTTC.

The chain uses TRBV7-9 and TRBJ2-7; the D gene is possibly TRBD1 (5 bases). The CDR3 loop spans 13 amino acids. Germline V CDR1 and CDR2: SEHNR, FQNEAQ (reference sequence). The V end was cut by 8 bases, the J end by 2 bases, with 13 bases between. CDR3 protein: CASGRTYPYEQYF. In DNA form, the CDR3 reads TGTGCCAGCGGTAGGACATACCCCTACGAGCAGTACTTC.

The chain links TRBV5-1 to TRBJ2-7; D call uncertain. Trimming took 0 bases from V and 2 from J, leaving 6 bases between them. Germline CDR1 reads SGHRS; CDR2 reads YFSETQ. This CDR3 is built from 13 residues. The DNA of the CDR3 is TGCGCCAGCAGCTTGGAGGGTACCTACGAGCAGTACTTC. It specifies CASSLEGTYEQYF.

V usage is TRBV7-9 and J usage is TRBJ1-2, with D possibly TRBD1 on 5 matching bases. In germline, CDR1 is SEHNR, CDR2 FQNEAQ (reference sequence). V was cut by 7 bases and J by 5 bases, with 17 bases left in between. The length of the CDR3 is 14 residues. Here the CDR3 DNA reads TGTGCCAGCATCGACCGGACGGAGGGGTATGGCTACACCTTC. Protein: CASIDRTEGYGYTF.

The V gene is TRBV19, the J gene TRBJ2-3; possible D gene TRBD1, 5 bases. This CDR3 region has 13 residues. Germline-derived CDR1 and CDR2 are LNHDA and SQIVND (reference sequence). Deletions cut 5 bases from V and 1 base from J, with 7 bases between. CDR3 loop: CASSWGGTDTQYF. In nucleotides, the CDR3 is TGTGCCAGTAGTTGGGGCGGCACAGATACGCAGTATTTT.

The V gene is TRBV6-5, the J gene TRBJ2-7; 7 bases align to TRBD1. The CDR3 is 15 amino acids. Losses at the gene ends were 1 base for V and 0 bases for J; bases not matched to a gene: 3. Germline-derived CDR1 and CDR2 are MNHEY and SVGAGI. In DNA, the CDR3 is TGTGCCAGCAGTTACTGGGCAGGGGGCTCCTACGAGCAGTACTTC. This gives the protein CASSYWAGGSYEQYF.

This chain joins TRBV9 and TRBJ2-1, with D perhaps TRBD2 (5 bases). Germline V gene lookup returns CDR1 SGDLS and CDR2 YYNGEE. The CDR3 spans 13 residues. V lost 0 bases, J lost 5 bases, and 6 bases lay in between. CDR3 bases: TGTGCCAGCAGCGTAGTCGGGGACAATGAGCAGTTCTTC. Amino acids: CASSVVGDNEQFF.

The chain couples TRBV6-5 to TRBJ2-7, with D perhaps TRBD2 (5 bases). Per germline, CDR1 MNHEY and CDR2 SVGAGI. V was clipped by 2 bases and J by 2 bases, with 7 bases between them. The length of the CDR3 is 13 residues. The CDR3 loop reads CASSYVGAYEQYF. Written as DNA, the CDR3 is TGTGCCAGCAGTTACGTCGGGGCCTACGAGCAGTACTTC.

The chain's CDR3 is CASSHGQGVNGELFF. The CDR3, as DNA: TGCGCCAGCAGCCACGGACAGGGGGTTAACGGGGAGCTGTTTTTT. The J gene is TRBJ2-2, the V gene TRBV4-1; 10 bases match TRBD1. The CDR3 consists of 15 residues. With V trimmed by 3 bases and J by 7 bases, 5 bases remained unmatched. Germline CDR1 MGHRA, CDR2 YSYEKL.

The CDR3 bases are TGTGCCAGCAGCTTGGGCACCCAGAGGGCTGAAGCTTTCTTT. It encodes CASSLGTQRAEAFF. V usage is TRBV7-8 and J usage is TRBJ1-1; no reliable D call. The V gene lost 3 bases and the J gene lost 6 bases, with 14 bases spanning the gap. The CDR3 totals 14 residues. CDR1 and CDR2 from the germline V gene are SGHVS and FQNEAQ.

V and J are TRBV6-6 and TRBJ1-1; no firm D call. Looked up from germline, CDR1 is MNHNY and CDR2 is SVGAGI (reference sequence). This CDR3 contains 13 residues. Trimming stripped 7 bases from V and 0 bases from J, with 9 bases between. CDR3 in amino acids: CASTFNLNTEAFF. For the CDR3, the DNA is TGTGCCAGCACCTTTAACTTGAACACTGAAGCTTTCTTT.

V gene TRBV7-2 combines with J gene TRBJ1-1, with D possibly being TRBD1 (6 bases). Germline V gives CDR1 SGHTA, CDR2 FQGNSA. The V end was cut by 3 bases, the J end by 4 bases, with 9 bases between. The CDR3 is 13 residues long. CDR3 nucleotides: TGTGCCAGCAGCTTTGGGGGCGGCACTGAAGCTTTCTTT. Its protein product is CASSFGGGTEAFF.

This chain links TRBV25-1 with TRBJ1-5; D not resolved. The V gene's germline CDR1 is MGHDK and CDR2 SYGVNS. Trimming took 1 base from V and 4 from J, leaving 11 bases between them. CDR3 length: 15 amino acids. CDR3 nucleotides: TGTGCCAGCAGTGAATTTGAGGGAGGAAATCAGCCCCAGCATTTT. This encodes CASSEFEGGNQPQHF.

The chain uses TRBV18 and TRBJ1-3; D is uncertain. This CDR3 has 15 amino acids. Per the germline V gene, CDR1 is KGHSH and CDR2 is LQKENI. Between the trimmed V and J ends, which lost 2 bases and 0 bases, there was a span of 8 bases. CDR3 DNA: TGTGCCAGCTCACCAGATCAAACCTCTGGAAACACCATATATTTT. It encodes CASSPDQTSGNTIYF.

This chain connects TRBV2 to TRBJ1-2; D is possibly TRBD1 (5 bases). This CDR3 is built from 15 residues. Deletions cut 0 bases from V and 8 bases from J, with 16 bases between. Germline V lookup: CDR1 SNHLY, CDR2 FYNNEI. The CDR3 DNA follows: TGTGCCAGCAGTGAAGCAGGACACTTAGAATCGGGCTACACCTTC. Protein product: CASSEAGHLESGYTF.

CDR3 residues: CASSLEGGNQPQHF. As DNA, the CDR3 is TGTGCCAGCAGCTTAGAGGGAGGGAATCAGCCCCAGCATTTT. The chain recombines TRBV7-9 with TRBJ1-5, with D hard to call. V gave up 1 base and J gave up 4 bases, with 8 bases separating them. CDR3 size: 14 residues. Germline assignment: CDR1 SEHNR and CDR2 FQNEAQ (reference sequence).

The V call is TRBV7-9, the J call TRBJ1-1; D is uncertain. V was cut by 4 bases and J by 0 bases, with 15 bases left in between. Germline V CDR1 and CDR2: SEHNR, FQNEAQ (reference sequence). This CDR3 has 16 residues. CDR3 loop: CASSSGPGSLNTEAFF. As DNA, the CDR3 is TGTGCCAGCAGCTCCGGGCCGGGGTCCCTGAACACTGAAGCTTTCTTT.

The rearrangement joins TRBV6-5 to TRBJ1-6, with a tentative D call TRBD1 (6 bases). Germline values: CDR1 MNHEY, CDR2 SVGAGI. The V gene lost 2 bases and the J gene lost 7 bases, with 9 bases spanning the gap. This CDR3 has 14 amino acids. The CDR3 loop reads CASSYLDSNSPLHF. The CDR3 region has the DNA TGTGCCAGCAGTTACCTGGACAGCAATTCACCCCTCCACTTT.

This sequence joins TRBV4-1 and TRBJ1-5; 9 bases are a match to TRBD1. The CDR3 has 14 residues. Germline V lookup: CDR1 MGHRA, CDR2 YSYEKL. The J segment lost 5 bases and the V segment lost 4 bases, leaving 3 bases of the junction unmatched. CDR3 region: CASSPGTGYQPQHF. The CDR3 region has the DNA TGCGCCAGCAGCCCAGGGACAGGGTATCAGCCCCAGCATTTT.